This TCR beta chain comes out of a study of T cell repertoires in cytomegalovirus infection. Study-level information: Recently identified HLA-C-restricted CMV epitopes were among the peptides used. The public TCR beta signatures pointed to both CMV infection and matching HLA type. Findings and caveats of the study: Identification of carriers of CMV plus the relevant HLA was performed using cumulative public TCR beta family frequency.

This clonotype was seen a few times. Its cognate antigen is unknown. The CDR3 totals 15 residues. V lost 0 bases, J lost 9 bases, and 14 bases lay in between. CDR1 is LGHNA, CDR2 YNFKEQ, per germline. MiXCR was run by TCRdb on the reads, yielding one entry per CDR3 protein. The sample has approximately 1,000,000 distinct CDR3 sequences; more than 25% are singletons. The clonotype comes from a human donor in good health (CMV status not recorded). Some clones in this sample may be carry-over from other donors' samples. The sequencing used cultured CD8+ T cells from PBMCs, collected from culture after CMV antigen stimulation. This chain links TRBV4-2 with TRBJ2-2; maybe TRBD1 (6 bases). As DNA, the CDR3 is TGTGCCAGCAGCCAAGATGGGGGCCCCAACAGGGAGCTGTTTTTT. Translated, it gives CASSQDGGPNRELFF.